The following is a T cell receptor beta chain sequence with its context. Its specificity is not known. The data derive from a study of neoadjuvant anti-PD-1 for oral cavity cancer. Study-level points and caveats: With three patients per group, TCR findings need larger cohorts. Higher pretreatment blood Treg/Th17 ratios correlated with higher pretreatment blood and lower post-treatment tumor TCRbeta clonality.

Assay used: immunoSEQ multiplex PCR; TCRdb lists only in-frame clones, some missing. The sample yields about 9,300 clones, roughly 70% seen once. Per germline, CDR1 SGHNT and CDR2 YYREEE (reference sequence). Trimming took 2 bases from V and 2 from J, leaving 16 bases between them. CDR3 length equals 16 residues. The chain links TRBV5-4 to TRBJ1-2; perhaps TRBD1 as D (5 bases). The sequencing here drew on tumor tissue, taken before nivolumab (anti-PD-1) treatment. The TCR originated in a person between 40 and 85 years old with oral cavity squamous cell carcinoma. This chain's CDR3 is CASSFGTPTENYGYTF. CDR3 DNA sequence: TGTGCCAGCAGCTTCGGGACTCCGACGGAGAACTATGGCTACACCTTC.